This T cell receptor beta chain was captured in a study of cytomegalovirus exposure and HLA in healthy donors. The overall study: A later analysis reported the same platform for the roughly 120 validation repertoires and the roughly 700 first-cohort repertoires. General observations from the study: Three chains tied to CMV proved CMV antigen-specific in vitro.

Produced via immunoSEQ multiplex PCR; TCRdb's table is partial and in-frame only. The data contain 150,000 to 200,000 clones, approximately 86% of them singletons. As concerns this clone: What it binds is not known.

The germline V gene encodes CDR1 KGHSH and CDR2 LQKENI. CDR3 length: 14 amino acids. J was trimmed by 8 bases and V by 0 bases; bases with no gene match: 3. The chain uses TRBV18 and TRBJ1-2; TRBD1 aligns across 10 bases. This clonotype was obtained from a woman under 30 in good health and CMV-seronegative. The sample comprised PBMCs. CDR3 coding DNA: TGTGCCAGCTCACCACCCGGGACAGGGGTCGGCTACACCTTC. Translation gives CASSPPGTGVGYTF.